The 23 T cell receptor beta chains in this list originate from one sample, sequenced in a study of blood T cells in healthy people across ages. Using a J-beta primer mix together with a sample-barcoded 5' primer, a second PCR was run for roughly 6 to 11 cycles. TCRdb analysed the 5' RACE reads with MiXCR anew, one entry per CDR3 protein. The sample contains 1.5 million to 2 million distinct CDR3 sequences, 49% of which appear only once. The material sequenced was blood. These receptors all come from a woman in her thirties or forties in good health.

This sequence joins TRBV5-1 and TRBJ2-1; 7 bases are a match to TRBD1. The V segment lost 4 bases and the J segment 7 bases; nucleotides outside the gene matches: 17. The CDR3 extends over 17 amino acids. Germline V CDR1 and CDR2: SGHRS, YFSETQ. CDR3 DNA sequence: TGCGCCAGCAGCGAACTGAGGACAGGTCATGTTAGGAATGAGCAGTTCTTC. This sequence encodes CASSELRTGHVRNEQFF.

This clonotype was counted a few times. For the CDR3, the DNA is TGTGCCAGCAGCCGAGACTTGGGGACAGGGGGCTACGAGCAGTACTTC. As protein: CASSRDLGTGGYEQYF. The genes are TRBV3-1 and TRBJ2-7; 11 positions agree with TRBD1. The CDR3 covers 16 residues. CDR1 is LGHDT and CDR2 is YNNKEL in the germline V gene (reference sequence). The V gene end was trimmed by 4 bases and the J gene end by 3 bases; junction bases not matched to a gene: 8.

This clonotype was observed a handful of times. This chain uses TRBV5-5 with TRBJ2-1, with TRBD2 matching over 10 bases. With 2 bases clipped from V and 8 bases from J, the junction kept 7 bases outside the gene matches. CDR3 size: 15 residues. Germline V CDR1 and CDR2: SGHKS, YYEKEE (reference sequence). The CDR3 nucleotides are TGTGCCAGCAGCTTCCTCAGCGGGGGGGTCGATGAGCAGTTCTTC. It is translated as CASSFLSGGVDEQFF.

This clonotype occurred a few times. CDR3 in amino acids: CASYGQGKETQYF. CDR3 nucleotide sequence: TGTGCCAGCTATGGACAGGGCAAGGAGACCCAGTACTTC. The J gene is TRBJ2-5, the V gene TRBV6-6, with 8 bases identical to TRBD1. The CDR3 is made up of 13 amino acids. CDR1 is MNHNY and CDR2 is SVGAGI in the germline V gene (reference sequence). Losses at the gene ends were 8 bases for V and 5 bases for J; bases not matched to a gene: 7.

The table lists this clonotype with a few counts. The V call is TRBV15, the J call TRBJ1-4, with 7 bases aligning to TRBD1. The V segment lost 1 base and the J segment 8 bases; nucleotides outside the gene matches: 13. Looked up from germline, CDR1 is LNHNV and CDR2 is YYDKDF (reference sequence). The CDR3 runs to 17 residues. CDR3 amino acids: CATSRGRGRSEGEKLFF. CDR3 coding DNA: TGTGCCACCAGCAGAGGCAGGGGGAGGTCTGAGGGCGAAAAACTGTTTTTT.

The chain couples TRBV9 to TRBJ2-1; D is ambiguous. Matching the DNA end better, TRBJ2-7 makes the J call doubtful. The CDR3 is made up of 16 amino acids. Germline CDR1 is SGDLS and CDR2 is YYNGEE. The CDR3 nucleotides read TGTGCCAGCAGAGTTGGGCCGGCGAGCTCCTACAATGAGCAGTACTTC. Its translation: CASRVGPASSYNEQYF.

The chain links TRBV13 to TRBJ2-2; D may correspond to TRBD1 or TRBD2 (5 bases each). CDR3 size: 17 residues. Germline-derived CDR1 and CDR2 are PRHDT and FYEKMQ (reference sequence). V lost 6 bases to trimming and J lost 2 bases, with 19 bases between them. In DNA, the CDR3 is TGTGCCAGCAGTTTGGATGGCCGGGACCTTAACACCGGGGAGCTGTTTTTT. Translated: CASSLDGRDLNTGELFF.

This clonotype was detected only a few times. The chain has TRBV7-6 and TRBJ1-2; D is perhaps TRBD1 (6 bases). Germline CDR1 and CDR2: SGHVS and FNYEAQ. V was shortened by 5 bases and J by 5 bases, with 9 bases between the two germline ends. The length of the CDR3 is 12 residues. CDR3 nucleotide sequence: TGTGCCAGCAGCGGAGGGACATATGGCTACACCTTC. This gives the protein CASSGGTYGYTF.

This clonotype was recorded a few times. The chain employs TRBV7-2 and TRBJ2-1, with 9 positions matching TRBD1. The CDR3 is 15 amino acids. Germline V CDR1 and CDR2: SGHTA, FQGNSA. The ends lost 5 bases at V and 3 bases at J; junction bases unmatched: 5. DNA of the CDR3: TGTGCCAGCAGCACCAGACAGGGGGGCTACAATGAGCAGTTCTTC. This gives the protein CASSTRQGGYNEQFF.

The chain carries TRBV6-2 or TRBV6-3 and TRBJ2-7; 7 positions agree with TRBD2. Matching the DNA end better, TRBJ2-1 makes the J call doubtful. There are 14 residues in the CDR3. CDR1 is MNHEY, CDR2 SVGEGT, per germline. The CDR3 here is CASRAGDRSNEQFF. CDR3 in DNA: TGTGCCAGCAGGGCGGGGGATAGGTCCAATGAGCAGTTCTTC.

This clonotype was seen a handful of times. The genes are TRBV5-1 and TRBJ2-7, with a weak D call TRBD2 (6 bases). V was cut by 2 bases and J by 2 bases, with 11 bases left in between. Germline assignment: CDR1 SGHRS and CDR2 YFSETQ. The length of the CDR3 is 14 residues. The CDR3 coding sequence is TGCGCCAGCAGCTTACAGGAGGGACCCTACGAGCAGTACTTC. Its translation is CASSLQEGPYEQYF.

The chain links TRBV29-1 to TRBJ2-5, with D perhaps matching TRBD1 or TRBD2 (6 bases each). V was shortened by 1 base and J by 11 bases, with 14 bases between the two germline ends. The CDR3 totals 12 residues. Germline V gene data show CDR1 as SQVTM and CDR2 as ANQGSEA. The CDR3 DNA is TGCAGCGTTGAAGTACTGAGGGGGGAGCAGTACTTC. Translating gives CSVEVLRGEQYF.

In its sample, this clonotype was seen many times. The chain has TRBV12-3 or TRBV12-4 and TRBJ1-6, with TRBD1 as a possible D gene (5 bases). This CDR3 is built from 16 residues. V was shortened by 5 bases and J by 6 bases, with 17 bases between the two germline ends. The DNA of the CDR3 is TGTGCCAGCAGTCCCATAGGGGCGGAGTTTAATTCACCCCTCCACTTT. It encodes CASSPIGAEFNSPLHF.

V gene TRBV28 combines with J gene TRBJ2-3, with 7 bases aligning to TRBD1. Germline lookup yields CDR1 MDHEN and CDR2 SYDVKM. V lost 5 bases to trimming and J lost 4 bases; unmatched junction nucleotides: 9. This CDR3 region has 15 residues. This CDR3 is CASSTRGRNADTQYF. The CDR3 DNA follows: TGTGCCAGCAGTACAAGGGGGCGCAACGCAGATACGCAGTATTTT. Full variable domain (missing parts from reference TRBV28 and TRBJ2-3): DVKVTQSSRYLVKRTGEKVFLECVQDMDHENMFWYRQDPGLGLRLIYFSYDVKMKEKGDIPEGYSVSREKKERFSLILESASTNQTSMYLCASSTRGRNADTQYFGPGTRLTVL.

This clonotype has more than one count but fewer than ten. The V call is TRBV20-1, the J call TRBJ1-6; TRBD1 agrees at 9 bases. The germline V gene has CDR1 DFQATT and CDR2 SNEGSKA (reference sequence). This CDR3 region has 15 residues. After removal of 0 bases from V and 9 bases from J, the junction contained 6 bases not matched to a gene. The CDR3 loop reads CSARDRGQGSSPLHF. The CDR3 DNA follows: TGCAGTGCTAGAGATCGGGGACAGGGATCTTCACCCCTCCACTTT.

This clonotype was seen a few times. The chain joins TRBV28 to TRBJ2-7; the match to TRBD1 covers 9 bases. Germline V gene data show CDR1 as MDHEN and CDR2 as SYDVKM. Trimming removed 4 bases from V and 4 bases from J; junction bases left unmatched: 8. This CDR3 is built from 15 residues. In nucleotides, the CDR3 is TGTGCCAGCAGTTATTCGGGACAGGGCAAGTACGAGCAGTACTTC. Residues: CASSYSGQGKYEQYF.

The V gene is TRBV4-2, the J gene TRBJ1-2; D not certain. Germline CDR1 is LGHNA and CDR2 is YNFKEQ. The CDR3 is made up of 14 amino acids. The germline V and J ends were trimmed by 2 bases and 6 bases, with 13 bases remaining between them. The CDR3: CASSQPSGVDGYTF. DNA for the CDR3: TGTGCCAGCAGCCAACCAAGCGGGGTGGATGGCTACACCTTC.

This clonotype was detected only a few times. The J gene is TRBJ2-1, the V gene TRBV12-3 or TRBV12-4; no definite D call. The CDR3 is 15 amino acids. The germline V and J ends were trimmed by 2 bases and 5 bases, with 13 bases remaining between them. The CDR3 sequence: CASSLSSFSNNEQFF. In DNA form, the CDR3 reads TGTGCCAGCAGTTTATCCTCCTTTAGCAACAATGAGCAGTTCTTC.

This sequence joins TRBV7-2 and TRBJ2-1; TRBD2 agrees at 7 bases. V shed 5 bases, J shed 9 bases, and the junction held 4 bases outside the gene matches. The CDR3 length is 12 residues. CDR1 and CDR2 from the germline V gene are SGHTA and FQGNSA. CDR3 loop: CASSQTSLEQFF. As DNA, the CDR3 is TGTGCCAGCAGCCAGACTAGCCTTGAGCAGTTCTTC.

In this sample, this clonotype turned up once. V is TRBV27 and J is TRBJ1-2; 7 positions agree with TRBD1. The length of the CDR3 is 13 residues. The V gene's germline CDR1 is MNHEY and CDR2 SMNVEV (reference sequence). V gave up 6 bases and J gave up 6 bases; unmatched junction bases: 7. This CDR3 reads CASRRQGWDGYTF. The CDR3 DNA reads TGTGCCAGCAGGCGACAGGGTTGGGATGGCTACACCTTC.

The V call is TRBV27, the J call TRBJ1-6; perhaps TRBD1 as D (5 bases). This CDR3 comprises 15 residues. V dropped 2 bases and J dropped 10 bases, with 15 bases sitting between them. Germline CDR1 and CDR2: MNHEY and SMNVEV (reference sequence). CDR3 amino acids: CASSLNRRESSPLHF. The CDR3, as DNA: TGTGCCAGCAGTTTAAACAGGCGAGAAAGCTCACCCCTCCACTTT.

This sequence joins TRBV20-1 and TRBJ2-1; D remains unclear. Trimming left V 1 base short and J 6 bases short, with 10 bases between. This CDR3 is built from 13 residues. Germline assignment: CDR1 DFQATT and CDR2 SNEGSKA (reference sequence). CDR3 DNA: TGCAGTGCTAGAGGTCCCGATTCCAATGAGCAGTTCTTC. Residues: CSARGPDSNEQFF.

Only a few counts were recorded for this clonotype. CDR3 loop: CASSDQGLTDTQYF. The CDR3 nucleotides are TGTGCCAGCAGTGATCAGGGGTTAACAGATACGCAGTATTTT. J is TRBJ2-3 and V is TRBV6-1, with a possible D match to TRBD1 (6 bases). CDR1 is MNHNS and CDR2 is SASEGT in the germline V gene. Trimming stripped 3 bases from V and 3 bases from J, with 10 bases between. The CDR3 runs 14 residues.